These 20 T cell receptor beta chains were all obtained from the same sample, sequenced in a study of shared clonotypes between healthy human individuals. The assay was immunoSEQ multiplex PCR, and TCRdb's table has in-frame clones only and misses some. In the table there are 800,000 to 1,200,000 clones, 75% to 80% of which are singletons. The sample consisted of memory CD4+ T cells from PBMCs. Documented subset: CD45RA-negative fraction. The receptors originated from a man between 18 and 35 years old in good health. Some clones in this sample may be carry-over from other donors' samples.

This clone was seen only once. The chain links TRBV28 to TRBJ2-7, with D possibly being TRBD1 (6 bases). CDR3 length: 13 residues. Germline values: CDR1 MDHEN, CDR2 SYDVKM. The V gene lost 4 bases and the J gene lost 4 bases, with 11 bases spanning the gap. The CDR3 coding sequence is TGTGCCAGCAGTTCCTACAGGGATTACGAGCAGTACTTC. Translated: CASSSYRDYEQYF.

This chain connects TRBV7-9 to TRBJ1-2; weak D call: TRBD1 (5 bases). V was trimmed by 11 bases and J by 4 bases, leaving 14 bases between them. The CDR3 totals 12 residues. Germline V gene lookup returns CDR1 SEHNR and CDR2 FQNEAQ (reference sequence). The CDR3 DNA reads as TGTGCCCTAGAGTCAGGGTTCTATGGCTACACCTTC. It codes for CALESGFYGYTF.

The CDR3 loop is CASSQAASPIGKLFF. The CDR3 DNA reads as TGCGCCAGCAGCCAAGCAGCCTCCCCCATAGGAAAACTGTTTTTT. The chain carries TRBV4-3 and TRBJ1-4; D ambiguous. The CDR3 consists of 15 residues. The germline gives CDR1 LGHNA, CDR2 YSLEER. V lost 1 base, J lost 10 bases, and 16 bases lay in between.

A few counts support this clone. The V gene is TRBV10-1, the J gene TRBJ1-4; 8 bases are shared with TRBD1. The CDR3 loop spans 15 amino acids. In germline, CDR1 is WNHNN, CDR2 SYGVQD (reference sequence). V gave up 4 bases and J gave up 7 bases; unmatched junction bases: 8. For the CDR3, the DNA is TGCGCCAGCAGTGGAGGCAGGGGGCCGGGTGAAAAACTGTTTTTT. Translation gives CASSGGRGPGEKLFF.

The CDR3 is CASSLSWNQPQHF. The CDR3, as DNA: TGTGCCAGCAGCTTGAGCTGGAATCAGCCCCAGCATTTT. The gene calls are TRBV7-9 and TRBJ1-5; D ambiguous. CDR1 is SEHNR, CDR2 FQNEAQ, per germline (reference sequence). V gave up 3 bases and J gave up 4 bases, with 7 bases separating them. The CDR3 has 13 amino acids.

A note on this clone: Other DNA variants within this sample encode the same CDR3. The chain is built from TRBV5-1 and TRBJ2-2, with a weak D call TRBD1 (5 bases). There are 15 residues in the CDR3. Trimming removed 0 bases from V and 1 base from J, with 7 bases in between. The V gene's germline CDR1 is SGHRS and CDR2 YFSETQ. The CDR3 DNA reads TGCGCCAGCAGCTTGGTTACAGGGAACACCGGGGAGCTGTTTTTT. Encoded protein: CASSLVTGNTGELFF.

CDR3 amino acids: CASSQDWTGGQPQHF. The CDR3 coding sequence is TGCGCCAGCAGCCAAGATTGGACAGGGGGCCAGCCCCAGCATTTT. The chain uses TRBV4-1 and TRBJ1-5, with TRBD1 identical over 11 bases. Germline values: CDR1 MGHRA, CDR2 YSYEKL. The CDR3 is made up of 15 amino acids. V shed 0 bases, J shed 7 bases, and the junction held 2 bases outside the gene matches.

This clone appeared once. The chain employs TRBV30 and TRBJ1-4; TRBD1 is a possible D gene (6 bases). CDR1 is GTSNPN and CDR2 is SVGIG in the germline V gene (reference sequence). The CDR3 is 14 amino acids. Trimming took 1 base from V and 7 from J, leaving 13 bases between them. CDR3 coding DNA: TGTGCCTGGAGTGGACAGGCAAGGGCTGAAAAACTGTTTTTT. This encodes CAWSGQARAEKLFF.

Here the CDR3 reads CASSHSGGREGNEQFF. CDR3 sequence (DNA): TGCGCCAGCAGCCACTCAGGCGGACGGGAGGGCAATGAGCAGTTCTTC. This chain connects TRBV4-1 to TRBJ2-1, with 8 bases identical to TRBD2. This CDR3 has 16 residues. Germline-derived CDR1 and CDR2 are MGHRA and YSYEKL. The V gene end was trimmed by 3 bases and the J gene end by 6 bases; junction bases not matched to a gene: 10.

The chain has TRBV30 and TRBJ1-1; TRBD1 matches 7 bases. With 3 bases clipped from V and 11 bases from J, the junction kept 9 bases outside the gene matches. The germline V gene encodes CDR1 GTSNPN and CDR2 SVGIG (reference sequence). The CDR3 has 12 residues. This CDR3 reads CAWSLTKGAAFF. The DNA of the CDR3 is TGTGCCTGGAGCTTAACCAAGGGGGCGGCTTTCTTT.

The gene calls are TRBV30 and TRBJ1-2; 7 bases line up with TRBD1. The J segment lost 7 bases and the V segment lost 2 bases, leaving 4 bases of the junction unmatched. The CDR3 sequence is 12 residues long. CDR1 is GTSNPN and CDR2 is SVGIG in the germline V gene (reference sequence). The chain's CDR3 is CAWSKGAFGYTF. CDR3 coding DNA: TGTGCCTGGAGTAAGGGGGCATTTGGCTACACCTTC.

The genes are TRBV5-1 and TRBJ2-3, with TRBD2 identical over 7 bases. CDR3 length equals 15 residues. In germline, CDR1 is SGHRS, CDR2 YFSETQ. V was pared by 1 base and J by 5 bases, with 7 bases of the junction left unmatched. The CDR3 is CASSLSVAGQDTQYF. Here the CDR3 DNA reads TGCGCCAGCAGCTTGTCTGTAGCGGGCCAAGATACGCAGTATTTT.

This chain uses TRBV7-3 with TRBJ2-3; TRBD1 might be the D (6 bases). This CDR3 is 15 amino acids long. Trimming took off 3 bases at V and 5 bases at J, with 15 bases between the two ends. Germline-derived CDR1 and CDR2 are SGHTA and FQGTGA. The CDR3 loop reads CASSFTGSSGDTQYF. In DNA, the CDR3 is TGTGCCAGCAGCTTCACAGGGTCCTCGGGAGATACGCAGTATTTT.

V and J are TRBV7-2 and TRBJ2-1; D gene uncertain. The CDR3 contains 14 residues. CDR1 is SGHTA, CDR2 FQGNSA, per germline. V gave up 1 base and J gave up 3 bases, with 7 bases separating them. CDR3 coding DNA: TGTGCCAGCAGCTTAGACAAGAGCTACAATGAGCAGTTCTTC. Protein sequence: CASSLDKSYNEQFF.

This chain uses TRBV7-8 with TRBJ2-3; TRBD2 might be the D (6 bases). V lost 5 bases to trimming and J lost 4 bases, with 16 bases between them. Germline V gives CDR1 SGHVS, CDR2 FQNEAQ. The CDR3 totals 15 residues. The CDR3 loop is CASSPRLTSPDTQYF. CDR3 nucleotides: TGTGCCAGCAGCCCGCGACTGACTAGTCCAGATACGCAGTATTTT.

This clone was detected only a few times. V and J are TRBV29-1 and TRBJ1-1; 9 bases line up with TRBD1. J gave up 1 base and V 6 bases, and 6 bases lay outside the gene matches. The length of the CDR3 is 14 residues. Germline CDR1 and CDR2: SQVTM and ANQGSEA. CDR3 amino acids: CSVLPGQGNTEAFF. The CDR3 DNA reads TGCAGCGTCCTACCGGGACAGGGGAACACTGAAGCTTTCTTT.

The sample holds one count of this clone. The J gene is TRBJ2-1, the V gene TRBV2; TRBD2 agrees at 12 bases. V was pared by 6 bases and J by 5 bases, with 5 bases of the junction left unmatched. The CDR3 runs to 15 residues. Germline V gene sequence: CDR1 SNHLY, CDR2 FYNNEI. The CDR3 nucleotides read TGTGCCAGCAGGGCTAGACTAGCGGGAGACAATGAGCAGTTCTTC. Translated: CASRARLAGDNEQFF.

The gene calls are TRBV19 and TRBJ2-3, with D maybe TRBD1 (6 bases). Deletions cut 3 bases from V and 6 bases from J, with 13 bases between. The CDR3 runs to 14 residues. CDR1 LNHDA and CDR2 SQIVND come from the germline V gene (reference sequence). In nucleotides, the CDR3 is TGTGCCAGTAGTATTGGACAGCTAGGGGATACGCAGTATTTT. The encoded protein is CASSIGQLGDTQYF.

The chain recombines TRBV28 with TRBJ1-3; TRBD1 is a possible D gene (5 bases). The V end lost 7 bases, the J end lost 2 bases, and 18 bases lay between the germline ends. Germline loops: CDR1 MDHEN, CDR2 SYDVKM. The CDR3 has 16 amino acids. The CDR3 coding sequence is TGTGCCAGCACCGGAGGGGCAGTGCTCGCTGGAAACACCATATATTTT. Protein: CASTGGAVLAGNTIYF.

This clone was seen more than once but under ten times. Other DNA variants within this sample encode the same CDR3. The V call is TRBV27, the J call TRBJ1-5, with no clear D. Trimming took off 2 bases at V and 7 bases at J, with 9 bases between the two ends. Germline V lookup: CDR1 MNHEY, CDR2 SMNVEV (reference sequence). This CDR3 contains 13 residues. The CDR3 region is CASSLQGRQPQHF. The DNA of the CDR3 is TGTGCCAGCAGTTTACAAGGGCGCCAGCCCCAGCATTTT.